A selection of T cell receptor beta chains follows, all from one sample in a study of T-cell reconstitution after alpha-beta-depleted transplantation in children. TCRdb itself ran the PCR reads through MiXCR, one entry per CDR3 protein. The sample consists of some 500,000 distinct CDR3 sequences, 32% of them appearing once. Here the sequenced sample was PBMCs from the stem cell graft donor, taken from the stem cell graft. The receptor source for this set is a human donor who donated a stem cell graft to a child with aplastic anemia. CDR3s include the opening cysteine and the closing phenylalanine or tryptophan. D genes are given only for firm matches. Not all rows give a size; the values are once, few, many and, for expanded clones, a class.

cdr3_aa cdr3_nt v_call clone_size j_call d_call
CSVLEANQPQHF TGCAGCGTTCTGGAGGCGAATCAGCCCCAGCATTTT TRBV29-1 few TRBJ1-5 -
CSVEDRSSGAHNEQFF TGCAGCGTTGAAGATAGATCTAGCGGGGCTCACAATGAGCAGTTCTTC TRBV29-1 few TRBJ2-1 TRBD2
CASSLAASRQGGNEQFF TGTGCCAGCAGCTTAGCGGCCTCAAGACAGGGGGGCAATGAGCAGTTCTTC TRBV7-9 - TRBJ2-1 TRBD1
CATSEGSGSPYNEQFF TGTGCCACCAGTGAGGGAAGCGGGAGCCCTTACAATGAGCAGTTCTTC TRBV24-1 - TRBJ2-1 TRBD2
CAWSVMGLVNLNYGYTF TGTGCCTGGAGTGTAATGGGGTTAGTTAACCTTAACTATGGCTACACCTTC TRBV30 few TRBJ1-2 -
CASSHGTANYGYTF TGTGCCAGCAGCCACGGAACAGCGAACTATGGCTACACCTTC TRBV3-1 - TRBJ1-2 -
CASNRGSYNEQFF TGTGCCAGTAACAGGGGCTCCTACAATGAGCAGTTCTTC TRBV12-3/TRBV12-4 - TRBJ2-1 TRBD1
CSVPTEDTQYF TGCAGCGTTCCGACAGAAGATACGCAGTATTTT TRBV29-1 - TRBJ2-3 -
CASSESPTRNTIYF TGTGCCAGCAGTGAATCGCCGACCCGAAACACCATATATTTT TRBV2 - TRBJ1-3 -
CASSQGPLLAGVLQSSYEQYF TGTGCCAGCAGCCAAGGCCCTTTACTAGCGGGAGTGCTCCAGAGCTCCTACGAGCAGTACTTC TRBV3-1 - TRBJ2-7 TRBD2
CASGLASGTGFVGELFF TGTGCTAGTGGTTTGGCTAGCGGGACTGGTTTTGTAGGGGAGCTGTTTTTT TRBV12-5 few TRBJ2-2 TRBD2
CASRGPNLAYGYTF TGTGCCAGCAGAGGGCCCAACCTCGCCTATGGCTACACCTTC TRBV11-2 - TRBJ1-2 -
CASSPTGGAGETQYF TGTGCCAGCAGCCCCACGGGGGGGGCCGGAGAGACCCAGTACTTC TRBV7-3 - TRBJ2-5 TRBD2
CSVEGLAGNTDTQYF TGCAGCGTGGAGGGACTAGCGGGCAATACAGATACGCAGTATTTT TRBV29-1 few TRBJ2-3 TRBD2
CASSLRPDQETQYF TGCGCCAGCAGCTTGCGCCCAGACCAAGAGACCCAGTACTTC TRBV5-1 - TRBJ2-5 -
CASSAGILMNTEAFF TGTGCCAGCAGCGCCGGAATCCTCATGAACACTGAAGCTTTCTTT TRBV7-9 - TRBJ1-1 -
CASRTQGEWGQPQHF TGTGCCAGCAGGACCCAGGGGGAGTGGGGTCAGCCCCAGCATTTT TRBV12-3/TRBV12-4 - TRBJ1-5 TRBD1
CSATRATGFRQPQHF TGCAGTGCTACCCGGGCTACAGGGTTTCGGCAGCCCCAGCATTTT TRBV20-1 - TRBJ1-5 -
CASSLVESTDTQYF TGTGCCAGCAGCTTAGTTGAAAGCACAGATACGCAGTATTTT TRBV7-9 - TRBJ2-3 -
CASTRDHNTGELFF TGTGCCAGCACCCGGGACCATAACACCGGGGAGCTGTTTTTT TRBV5-5 - TRBJ2-2 -
CATSRRRTSGSSYNEQFF TGTGCCACCAGCAGACGACGAACTAGCGGGAGTTCCTACAATGAGCAGTTCTTC TRBV15 few TRBJ2-1 TRBD2
CASTGQGPYGYTF TGTGCCAGCACGGGGCAGGGACCATATGGCTACACCTTC TRBV12-3/TRBV12-4 - TRBJ1-2 -
CASSLRGGGRHDEQFF TGTGCCAGCAGCTTAAGGGGCGGGGGTCGACACGATGAGCAGTTCTTC TRBV11-2 - TRBJ2-1 TRBD2
CASSQPGNQPQHF TGTGCCAGCAGCCAACCGGGGAATCAGCCCCAGCATTTT TRBV4-2 - TRBJ1-5 -
CASSLTGGNTGELFF TGCGCCAGCAGCTTGACAGGGGGCAACACCGGGGAGCTGTTTTTT TRBV5-1 - TRBJ2-2 TRBD1
CASSDNGETQYF TGCGCCAGCAGTGATAATGGTGAGACCCAGTACTTC TRBV10-1 - TRBJ2-5 -
CASSQGGAVPYEQYF TGCGCCAGCAGCCAAGGAGGGGCGGTCCCCTACGAGCAGTACTTC TRBV4-3 few TRBJ2-7 -
CAIRRESGKTQYF TGTGCCATCAGGCGGGAGTCGGGAAAGACCCAGTACTTC TRBV10-3 few TRBJ2-5 TRBD2
CSARPGMAGELFF TGCAGTGCTAGACCCGGGATGGCCGGGGAGCTGTTTTTT TRBV20-1 - TRBJ2-2 -
CSGGTDLEKLFF TGCAGCGGAGGGACAGACTTAGAAAAACTGTTTTTT TRBV29-1 - TRBJ1-4 TRBD1
CAWSSSGSRNEQFF TGTGCCTGGAGTTCTAGCGGGAGTCGGAATGAGCAGTTCTTC TRBV30 few TRBJ2-1 TRBD2
CASSQASRSSYNEQFF TGTGCCAGCAGCCAGGCAAGCCGAAGCTCCTACAATGAGCAGTTCTTC TRBV7-2 - TRBJ2-1 -
CASSPSDSRGQYF TGTGCCAGCTCACCCTCCGACAGTCGCGGGCAGTACTTC TRBV18 - TRBJ2-7 -
CASSLAGRLNYGYTF TGTGCCAGCAGTTTAGCGGGACGGCTCAACTATGGCTACACCTTC TRBV12-3/TRBV12-4 - TRBJ1-2 -
CASSVADSSYEQYF TGTGCCAGCAGCGTGGCGGACAGTTCCTACGAGCAGTACTTC TRBV9 - TRBJ2-7 -
CASSQGTLDGYTF TGTGCCAGCAGTCAGGGAACCCTCGATGGCTACACCTTC TRBV12-3/TRBV12-4 - TRBJ1-2 -
CASSYYLRGNEQFF TGTGCCAGCAGCTATTACCTCAGGGGCAATGAGCAGTTCTTC TRBV5-6 - TRBJ2-1 -
CASSSSGAVETQYF TGTGCCAGCAGCTCGAGCGGGGCGGTGGAGACCCAGTACTTC TRBV7-2 - TRBJ2-5 TRBD2
CASSIDRGYGNTIYF TGTGCCAGTAGTATTGATCGGGGCTACGGAAACACCATATATTTT TRBV19 - TRBJ1-3 -
CASSPDDRGMLAKNIQYF TGTGCCAGCAGCCCGGACGACAGGGGAATGTTAGCCAAAAACATTCAGTACTTC TRBV14 - TRBJ2-4 TRBD1
CASSQEQSLSGNTIYF TGTGCCAGCAGCCAAGAGCAGAGCCTCTCTGGAAACACCATATATTTT TRBV4-2 - TRBJ1-3 -
CASSLGLAANNEQFF TGTGCCAGCAGCCTCGGACTAGCGGCCAACAATGAGCAGTTCTTC TRBV11-3 - TRBJ2-1 TRBD2